Here is one T cell receptor beta chain with its context. Antigen specificity is unknown. All donors participated as healthy donors of bone marrow. With 60 Vbeta and 13 Jbeta primers, the PCR was carried out. Clones were sequenced by immunoSEQ multiplex PCR, and TCRdb holds only the in-frame ones, with some missing. The sample includes approximately 200,000 clones, under 90% of them seen just once. CDR3 length: 13 residues. V was clipped by 3 bases and J by 4 bases; unmatched bases: 1. Germline assignment: CDR1 SGHDT and CDR2 YYEEEE. This sample was included in a study of cytomegalovirus exposure and HLA in healthy donors. Study conclusions and caveats: Likely technical artifact: a cluster of highly shared sequence variants. The classifier, whose performance was assessed in both the original and validation cohorts, reportedly diagnosed cytomegalovirus status with high specificity and sensitivity.

The clonotype originates from a boy under 10 years old in good health and CMV-seronegative. The chain couples TRBV5-6 to TRBJ2-4, with 7 bases fitting TRBD2. The sample taken for sequencing was PBMCs. CDR3 loop: CASSWGGKNIQYF. CDR3 sequence (DNA): TGTGCCAGCAGCTGGGGAGGGAAAAACATTCAGTACTTC.